These 32 T cell receptor beta chains came from one sample sequenced in a study of cytomegalovirus exposure and HLA in healthy donors. Produced via immunoSEQ multiplex PCR; TCRdb's table is partial and in-frame only. Among 70,000 or so clones, around 94% were seen once, and the ten largest hold under 2%. Sequenced: PBMCs. The receptor set was obtained from a woman under 30 in good health and CMV-seropositive.

The chain links TRBV18 to TRBJ2-7, with TRBD1 matching 9 bases. Germline lookup yields CDR1 KGHSH and CDR2 LQKENI. The ends lost 4 bases at V and 5 bases at J; junction bases unmatched: 12. The CDR3 totals 16 residues. The CDR3 region has the DNA TGTGCCAGCTCACTAAGTCCGGGACAGGGAATCAACGAGCAGTACTTC. Translation gives CASSLSPGQGINEQYF.

This chain joins TRBV6-6 and TRBJ2-7; 9 positions match TRBD2. The CDR3 contains 16 residues. Germline V gene sequence: CDR1 MNHNY, CDR2 SVGAGI (reference sequence). V was clipped by 8 bases and J by 0 bases; unmatched bases: 11. The CDR3 coding sequence is TGTGCCAGCGATGGCCGAGCGGGGGGCAACTCCTACGAGCAGTACTTC. Its protein is CASDGRAGGNSYEQYF.

This chain uses TRBV9 with TRBJ2-3, with TRBD2 matching 12 bases. This CDR3 contains 16 residues. The ends lost 6 bases at V and 6 bases at J; junction bases unmatched: 11. The V gene's germline CDR1 is SGDLS and CDR2 YYNGEE. Written as DNA, the CDR3 is TGTGCCAGCACCAGACTAGCGGGGGAAGATATGGATACGCAGTATTTT. Translation gives CASTRLAGEDMDTQYF.

The chain links TRBV10-3 to TRBJ1-2; D gene unclear. The V gene's germline CDR1 is ENHRY and CDR2 SYGVKD. The CDR3 runs 14 residues. V was clipped by 4 bases and J by 2 bases, with 11 bases between them. The CDR3 sequence: CAISGGKLNYGYTF. Written as DNA, the CDR3 is TGTGCCATCAGTGGAGGAAAGCTCAACTATGGCTACACCTTC.

The J gene is TRBJ2-7, the V gene TRBV11-3; D is perhaps TRBD1 (6 bases). This CDR3 has 12 residues. Deletions cut 4 bases from V and 13 bases from J, with 17 bases between. Germline CDR1 is SGHNT and CDR2 is YENEEA. The CDR3 reads CASSYQQGVQYF. In DNA, the CDR3 is TGTGCCAGCAGCTATCAACAGGGAGTTCAATACTTC.

The CDR3 is CASSYSTAQETQYF. The CDR3 region has the DNA TGTGCCAGCAGTTACTCGACAGCACAAGAGACCCAGTACTTC. The J gene is TRBJ2-5, the V gene TRBV6-5; D is perhaps TRBD1 (5 bases). The CDR3 runs to 14 residues. Trimming stripped 0 bases from V and 2 bases from J, with 7 bases between. Germline values: CDR1 MNHEY, CDR2 SVGAGI.

This sequence joins TRBV4-1 and TRBJ1-1; TRBD1 matches 8 bases. CDR1 and CDR2 from the germline V gene are MGHRA and YSYEKL. V dropped 0 bases and J dropped 2; count of bases not matched to a gene: 8. The length of the CDR3 is 17 residues. CDR3 nucleotide sequence: TGCGCCAGCAGCCAAGATAGGGCCAGGGGGCCCAACACTGAAGCTTTCTTT. Translation gives CASSQDRARGPNTEAFF.

CDR3 in amino acids: CASNQAGRGQETQYF. CDR3 DNA: TGTGCCAGCAATCAGGCGGGGAGAGGGCAAGAGACCCAGTACTTC. The V gene is TRBV6-1, the J gene TRBJ2-5, with a weak D call TRBD2 (6 bases). The CDR3 sequence is 15 residues long. Trimming stripped 7 bases from V and 2 bases from J, with 17 bases between. Germline V gives CDR1 MNHNS, CDR2 SASEGT.

The genes are TRBV19 and TRBJ2-2, with a possible D match to TRBD2 (6 bases). V gave up 6 bases and J gave up 2 bases, with 10 bases separating them. Germline values: CDR1 LNHDA, CDR2 SQIVND (reference sequence). The CDR3 spans 14 residues. CDR3 nucleotides: TGTGCCAGTAGGGAGACTAGTAACACCGGGGAGCTGTTTTTT. As protein: CASRETSNTGELFF.

This chain connects TRBV5-4 to TRBJ2-2; 8 bases are shared with TRBD1. CDR3 length: 15 residues. V lost 3 bases and J lost 4; bases outside the gene matches: 5. Germline CDR1 is SGHNT and CDR2 is YYREEE (reference sequence). CDR3 nucleotide sequence: TGTGCCAGCAGCTCCGGACAGGGCCCCACCGGGGAGCTGTTTTTT. As protein: CASSSGQGPTGELFF.

The chain recombines TRBV19 with TRBJ1-2; D unresolved. Per the germline V gene, CDR1 is LNHDA and CDR2 is SQIVND (reference sequence). The CDR3 is 14 residues long. Between the trimmed V and J ends, which lost 6 bases and 8 bases, there was a span of 19 bases. The CDR3 nucleotides are TGTGCCAGTAGGCCTTTGGGCCAGTTTCGAGGCTACACCTTC. Translation: CASRPLGQFRGYTF.

This chain joins TRBV7-9 and TRBJ1-5; D gene unclear. The germline CDR1 and CDR2 sequences are SEHNR and FQNEAQ (reference sequence). The CDR3 contains 16 residues. V lost 1 base, J lost 0 bases, and 10 bases lay in between. CDR3 in DNA: TGTGCCAGCAGCTTAGACAGTGTTCATAGCAATCAGCCCCAGCATTTT. It yields the protein CASSLDSVHSNQPQHF.

The chain combines TRBV2 with TRBJ2-7; 8 positions agree with TRBD2. V dropped 6 bases and J dropped 4; count of bases not matched to a gene: 11. The length of the CDR3 is 15 residues. Germline assignment: CDR1 SNHLY and CDR2 FYNNEI. In nucleotides, the CDR3 is TGTGCCAGCAGGGGTCAGACGGGGGGGTTGTACGAGCAGTACTTC. This translates into CASRGQTGGLYEQYF.

This chain uses TRBV28 with TRBJ1-2; D possibly corresponds to TRBD1 (6 bases). CDR1 MDHEN and CDR2 SYDVKM come from the germline V gene. Trimming stripped 8 bases from V and 6 bases from J, with 16 bases between. CDR3 length equals 13 residues. The CDR3 DNA sequence: TGTGCCAGCGGTACAGGGCCTCTAGATGGCTACACCTTC. It specifies CASGTGPLDGYTF.

The V call is TRBV30, the J call TRBJ1-2; 8 bases fit TRBD1. The CDR3 spans 13 residues. Germline loops: CDR1 GTSNPN, CDR2 SVGIG (reference sequence). Germline trimming cut 8 bases from V and 5 bases from J; bases unmatched to any gene: 10. DNA of the CDR3: TGTGCCCAGGGACAGGAGTACTTGTATGGCTACACCTTC. Translating it yields CAQGQEYLYGYTF.

The chain employs TRBV5-4 and TRBJ2-3, with 14 positions matching TRBD2. Germline trimming cut 3 bases from V and 5 bases from J; bases unmatched to any gene: 8. The CDR3 covers 17 residues. CDR1 is SGHNT, CDR2 YYREEE, per germline (reference sequence). This CDR3 is CASSSSSGTSGGDTQYF. The CDR3 DNA sequence: TGTGCCAGCAGCTCTTCTTCCGGGACTAGCGGGGGAGATACGCAGTATTTT.

The V call is TRBV11-3, the J call TRBJ2-2; a possible D gene is TRBD1 (6 bases). The CDR3 length is 15 residues. Per germline, CDR1 SGHNT and CDR2 YENEEA. V was trimmed by 7 bases and J by 0 bases, leaving 12 bases between them. CDR3 in DNA: TGTGCCAGCAAGGATCGGACAGCGAACACCGGGGAGCTGTTTTTT. This sequence encodes CASKDRTANTGELFF.

This clone was seen a single time. The chain combines TRBV2 with TRBJ2-1, with TRBD2 matching over 12 bases. V dropped 3 bases and J dropped 7; count of bases not matched to a gene: 4. The CDR3 totals 15 residues. Germline CDR1 SNHLY, CDR2 FYNNEI. The CDR3 DNA reads TGTGCCAGCAGTGAGGGGACTAGCGGGCTTAATGAGCAGTTCTTC. Protein sequence: CASSEGTSGLNEQFF.

The gene calls are TRBV18 and TRBJ1-2; possible D gene TRBD1, 5 bases. Germline V gene lookup returns CDR1 KGHSH and CDR2 LQKENI. V dropped 5 bases and J dropped 2 bases, with 12 bases sitting between them. The CDR3 consists of 14 residues. Written as DNA, the CDR3 is TGTGCCAGCTCAAGCGGGGCCTTAAACTATGGCTACACCTTC. Protein sequence: CASSSGALNYGYTF.

The chain is built from TRBV2 and TRBJ2-1; D possibly corresponds to TRBD2 (6 bases). The CDR3 extends over 16 amino acids. Per the germline V gene, CDR1 is SNHLY and CDR2 is FYNNEI. V was clipped by 6 bases and J by 0 bases, with 15 bases between them. CDR3 sequence: CASRVLARSSYNEQFF. CDR3 DNA sequence: TGTGCCAGCAGGGTACTAGCCCGGAGCTCCTACAATGAGCAGTTCTTC.

In DNA, the CDR3 is TGTGCCAGCAGGCCGCGAGTCGCTGAAGCTTTCTTT. It translates to CASRPRVAEAFF. The chain links TRBV2 to TRBJ1-1; D unresolved. V lost 6 bases, J lost 6 bases, and 11 bases lay in between. Germline V CDR1 and CDR2: SNHLY, FYNNEI. The CDR3 totals 12 residues.

The chain links TRBV4-2 to TRBJ1-1, with D possibly matching TRBD1 (6 bases). The CDR3 is 15 residues long. Looked up from germline, CDR1 is LGHNA and CDR2 is YNFKEQ. The ends were cut back, 0 bases at V and 5 bases at J, with 13 bases in the middle. CDR3 sequence: CASSQDGQGRTEAFF. CDR3 in DNA: TGTGCCAGCAGCCAAGATGGTCAGGGGAGAACTGAAGCTTTCTTT.

This sequence joins TRBV7-2 and TRBJ2-7, with D maybe TRBD1 (6 bases). The CDR3 loop spans 15 amino acids. Germline V gene sequence: CDR1 SGHTA, CDR2 FQGNSA. Trimming shortened V by 4 bases and J by 5 bases, and 18 bases separated the two germline ends. The CDR3 reads CASSSPGQKENEQYF. CDR3 coding DNA: TGTGCCAGCAGCTCCCCTGGACAGAAGGAGAACGAGCAGTACTTC.

V and J are TRBV7-6 and TRBJ2-7, with D unresolved. This CDR3 is built from 14 residues. Germline V CDR1 and CDR2: SGHVS, FNYEAQ. Trimming shortened V by 2 bases and J by 0 bases, and 8 bases separated the two germline ends. The CDR3: CASSLTESSYEQYF. The DNA of the CDR3 is TGTGCCAGCAGCTTAACAGAGAGCTCCTACGAGCAGTACTTC.

This rearrangement joins TRBV7-9 to TRBJ2-2, with 8 bases fitting TRBD1. The trim removed 4 bases at V and 3 bases at J, leaving 10 bases unmatched. Germline values: CDR1 SEHNR, CDR2 FQNEAQ (reference sequence). The CDR3 covers 17 residues. The DNA of the CDR3 is TGTGCCAGCAGCTCAAACCGGGACAGGCTTTACACCGGGGAGCTGTTTTTT. Protein sequence: CASSSNRDRLYTGELFF.

The rearrangement joins TRBV6-5 to TRBJ1-2; D gene unclear. With 5 bases removed from V and 8 bases from J, the gap between germline ends came to 9 bases. CDR3 size: 11 residues. CDR1 and CDR2 (germline): MNHEY, SVGAGI. CDR3 bases: TGTGCCAGCAGTAACGCGGGGGGCTACACCTTC. This translates into CASSNAGGYTF.

The DNA of the CDR3 is TGTGCCGCCAAGCGTCCCATGAACACTGAAGCTTTCTTT. Protein: CAAKRPMNTEAFF. The V call is TRBV30, the J call TRBJ1-1; no reliable D call. Trimming pared 8 bases from V and 0 bases from J, leaving 13 bases between. Germline CDR1 reads GTSNPN; CDR2 reads SVGIG (reference sequence). The CDR3 consists of 13 residues.

The table lists this clone with a few counts. The CDR3 DNA is TGTGCCAGCAGCCAAGTTTTGGGGGCAGGAGAGACCCAGTACTTC. It codes for CASSQVLGAGETQYF. J is TRBJ2-5 and V is TRBV4-2, with D possibly matching TRBD1 (6 bases). CDR1 LGHNA and CDR2 YNFKEQ come from the germline V gene. The length of the CDR3 is 15 residues. Between the trimmed V and J ends, which lost 1 base and 4 bases, there was a span of 13 bases.

The chain employs TRBV6-5 and TRBJ2-2; weak D call: TRBD2 (6 bases). This CDR3 is built from 11 residues. Germline CDR1 and CDR2: MNHEY and SVGAGI. V lost 6 bases and J 9 bases, leaving 8 bases between the germline ends. The CDR3 DNA is TGTGCCAGCAGCGGAGGGCGGGAGCTGTTTTTT. It translates to CASSGGRELFF.

This rearrangement joins TRBV10-3 to TRBJ2-1, with 11 bases identical to TRBD2. Germline CDR1 ENHRY, CDR2 SYGVKD. With 0 bases clipped from V and 9 bases from J, the junction kept 10 bases outside the gene matches. CDR3 length equals 17 residues. CDR3 loop: CAISESSMGLAEFEQFF. The CDR3 DNA reads as TGTGCCATCAGTGAGTCCTCTATGGGACTAGCGGAGTTTGAGCAGTTCTTC.

The V gene is TRBV7-3, the J gene TRBJ2-3; D gene ambiguous. V gave up 4 bases and J gave up 6 bases, with 14 bases separating them. Germline CDR1 is SGHTA and CDR2 is FQGTGA. The CDR3 has 14 amino acids. The CDR3 protein is CASSSTNVVDTQYF. The DNA of the CDR3 is TGTGCCAGCAGCTCTACCAACGTGGTGGATACGCAGTATTTT.

The chain is built from TRBV9 and TRBJ1-1; D might be TRBD1 (5 bases). V dropped 3 bases and J dropped 1 base, with 10 bases sitting between them. Looked up from germline, CDR1 is SGDLS and CDR2 is YYNGEE. CDR3 size: 14 residues. The CDR3, as DNA: TGTGCCAGCAGCGCCCTGGGGGGGAACACTGAAGCTTTCTTT. This gives the protein CASSALGGNTEAFF.